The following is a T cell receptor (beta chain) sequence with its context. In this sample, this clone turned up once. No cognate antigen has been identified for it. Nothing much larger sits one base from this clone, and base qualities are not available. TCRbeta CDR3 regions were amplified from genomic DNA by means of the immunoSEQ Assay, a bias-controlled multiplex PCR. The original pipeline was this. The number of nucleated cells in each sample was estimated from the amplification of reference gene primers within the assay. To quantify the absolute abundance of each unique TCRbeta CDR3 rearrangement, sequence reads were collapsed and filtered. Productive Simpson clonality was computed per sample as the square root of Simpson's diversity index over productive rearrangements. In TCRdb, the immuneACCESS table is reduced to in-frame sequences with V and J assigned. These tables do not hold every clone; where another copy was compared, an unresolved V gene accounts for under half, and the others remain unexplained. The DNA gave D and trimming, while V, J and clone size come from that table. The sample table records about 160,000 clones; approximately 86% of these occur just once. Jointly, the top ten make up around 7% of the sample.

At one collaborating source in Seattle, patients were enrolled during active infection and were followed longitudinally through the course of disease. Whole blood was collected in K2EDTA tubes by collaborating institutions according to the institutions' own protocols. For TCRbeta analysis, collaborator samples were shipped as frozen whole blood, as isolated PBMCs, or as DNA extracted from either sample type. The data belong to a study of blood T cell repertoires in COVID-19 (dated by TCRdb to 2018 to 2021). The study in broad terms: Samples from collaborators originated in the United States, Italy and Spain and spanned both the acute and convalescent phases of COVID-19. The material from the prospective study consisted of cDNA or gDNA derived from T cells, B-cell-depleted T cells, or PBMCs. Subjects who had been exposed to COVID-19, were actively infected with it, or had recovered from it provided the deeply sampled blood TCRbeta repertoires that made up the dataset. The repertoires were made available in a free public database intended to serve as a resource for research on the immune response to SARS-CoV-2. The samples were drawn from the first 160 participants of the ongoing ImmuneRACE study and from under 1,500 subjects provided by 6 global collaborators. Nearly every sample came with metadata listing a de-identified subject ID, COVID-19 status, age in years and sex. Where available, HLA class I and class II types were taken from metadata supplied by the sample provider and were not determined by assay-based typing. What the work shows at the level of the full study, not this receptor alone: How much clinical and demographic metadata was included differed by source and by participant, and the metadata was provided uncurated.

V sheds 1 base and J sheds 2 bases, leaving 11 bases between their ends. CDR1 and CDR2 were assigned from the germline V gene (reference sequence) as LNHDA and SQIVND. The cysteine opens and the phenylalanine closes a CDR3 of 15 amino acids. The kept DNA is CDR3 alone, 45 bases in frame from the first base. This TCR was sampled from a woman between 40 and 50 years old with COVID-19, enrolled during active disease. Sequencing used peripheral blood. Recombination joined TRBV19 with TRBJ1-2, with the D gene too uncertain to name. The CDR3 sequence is CASSIVAGGNYGYTF. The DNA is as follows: TGTGCCAGTAGTATAGTTGCAGGTGGAAACTATGGCTACACCTTC.